Each of the 6 T cell receptor beta chains below was sequenced from the same sample in a study of beta chain features in type 1 diabetes. The isolated RNA, all of it, was reverse transcribed, so expressed TCRB transcripts were what got sequenced. Sequenced by immunoSEQ multiplex PCR; TCRdb stores in-frame clones only, minus some. Here the sample spans roughly 500,000 clones, about an eighth being singletons. Sequenced material: naive CD4+ T cells from blood. These TCRs come from a woman younger than 35 in good health.

The CDR3 region is CASRTDIATYEQYV. In nucleotides, the CDR3 is TGTGCCAGCAGGACCGACATAGCGACTTACGAGCAGTACGTC. J is TRBJ2-7 and V is TRBV6-5; the D gene is possibly TRBD2 (5 bases). This CDR3 comprises 14 residues. CDR1 and CDR2 (germline): MNHEY, SVGAGI. V was trimmed by 6 bases and J by 4 bases, leaving 16 bases between them.

This clone has only a few counts. The chain has TRBV13 and TRBJ2-5, with D uncertain. CDR3 size: 11 residues. Germline V CDR1 and CDR2: PRHDT, FYEKMQ (reference sequence). The ends were cut back, 3 bases at V and 5 bases at J, with 4 bases in the middle. CDR3 nucleotide sequence: TGTGCCAGCAGCTTTTCGGAGACCCAGTACTTC. This gives the protein CASSFSETQYF.

This clone was seen more than once but under ten times. The chain couples TRBV7-9 to TRBJ1-2; D is undetermined. V was pared by 5 bases and J by 2 bases, with 9 bases between. CDR1 and CDR2 from the germline V gene are SEHNR and FQNEAQ (reference sequence). The CDR3 covers 13 residues. The CDR3 nucleotides are TGTGCCAGCAGCCCCGTTAGCAACTATGGCTACACCTTC. It is translated as CASSPVSNYGYTF. The entire variable domain, with the rest obtained from reference TRBV7-9 and TRBJ1-2, is as follows: DTGVSQNPRHKITKRGQNVTFRCDPISEHNRLYWYRQTLGQGPEFLTYFQNEAQLEKSRLLSDRFSAERPKGSFSTLEIQRTEQGDSAMYLCASSPVSNYGYTFGSGTRLTVV.

This clone was seen just once. The gene calls are TRBV5-1 and TRBJ1-1; D unresolved. Trimming took 0 bases from V and 5 from J, leaving 17 bases between them. The germline gives CDR1 SGHRS, CDR2 YFSETQ. The CDR3 contains 16 residues. As DNA, the CDR3 is TGCGCCAGCAGCTTGGATCCCTCCGGAGTCGGGACTGAAGCTTTCTTT. Translation: CASSLDPSGVGTEAFF.

In its sample, this clone was seen a few times. The chain links TRBV7-2 to TRBJ1-4, with D perhaps TRBD1 (6 bases). Germline CDR1 and CDR2: SGHTA and FQGNSA. V lost 5 bases and J 5 bases, leaving 12 bases between the germline ends. CDR3 size: 14 residues. The CDR3 spells CASSLAGTNEKLFF. DNA for the CDR3: TGTGCCAGCAGCCTTGCCGGGACAAATGAAAAACTGTTTTTT.

The rearrangement uses TRBV7-9 and TRBJ2-7, with 7 bases that match TRBD1. Germline CDR1 and CDR2: SEHNR and FQNEAQ (reference sequence). The junction had 6 bases not matched to a gene; V was cut back by 4 bases and J by 0 bases. The CDR3 consists of 15 residues. The CDR3 DNA follows: TGTGCCAGCAGCTCGGGACAGACCCTCTCCTACGAGCAGTACTTC. Amino acids: CASSSGQTLSYEQYF.